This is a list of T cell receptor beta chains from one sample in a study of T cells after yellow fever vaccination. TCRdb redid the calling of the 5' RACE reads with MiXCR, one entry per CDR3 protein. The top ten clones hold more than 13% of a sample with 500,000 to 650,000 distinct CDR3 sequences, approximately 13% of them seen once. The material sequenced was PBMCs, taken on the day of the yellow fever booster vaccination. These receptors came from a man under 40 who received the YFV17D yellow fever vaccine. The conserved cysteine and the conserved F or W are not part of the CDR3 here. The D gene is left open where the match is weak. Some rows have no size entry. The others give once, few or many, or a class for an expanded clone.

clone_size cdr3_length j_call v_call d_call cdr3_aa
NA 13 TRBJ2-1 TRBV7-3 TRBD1 ASSQGTGHYNEQF
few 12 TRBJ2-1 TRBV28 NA ASGFDLLSYEQF
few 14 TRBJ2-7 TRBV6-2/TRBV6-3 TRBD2 ASSRAGTSGKYEQY
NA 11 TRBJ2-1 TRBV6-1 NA ASSVHSYNEQF
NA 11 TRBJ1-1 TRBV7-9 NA ASSPLARAEAF
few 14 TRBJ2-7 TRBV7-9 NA ASSPHGAGLSYEQY
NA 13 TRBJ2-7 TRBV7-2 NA ASSLGGSAGYEQY
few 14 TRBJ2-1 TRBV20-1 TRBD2 SATPQLAGDAIEQF
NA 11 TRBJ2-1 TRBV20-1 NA SASQSSYNEQF
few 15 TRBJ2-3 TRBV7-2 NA ASSSLGRARSTDTQY
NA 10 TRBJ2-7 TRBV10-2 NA ASSESGAVQY
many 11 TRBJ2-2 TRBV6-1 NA ASRNRWPGELF
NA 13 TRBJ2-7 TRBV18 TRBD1 ASSPTGTGYYEQY
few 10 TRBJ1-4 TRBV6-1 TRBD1 ASRGQGRILF
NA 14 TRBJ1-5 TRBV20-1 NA SAALTDPSGNQPQH
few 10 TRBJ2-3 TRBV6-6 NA AMGTELNTQY